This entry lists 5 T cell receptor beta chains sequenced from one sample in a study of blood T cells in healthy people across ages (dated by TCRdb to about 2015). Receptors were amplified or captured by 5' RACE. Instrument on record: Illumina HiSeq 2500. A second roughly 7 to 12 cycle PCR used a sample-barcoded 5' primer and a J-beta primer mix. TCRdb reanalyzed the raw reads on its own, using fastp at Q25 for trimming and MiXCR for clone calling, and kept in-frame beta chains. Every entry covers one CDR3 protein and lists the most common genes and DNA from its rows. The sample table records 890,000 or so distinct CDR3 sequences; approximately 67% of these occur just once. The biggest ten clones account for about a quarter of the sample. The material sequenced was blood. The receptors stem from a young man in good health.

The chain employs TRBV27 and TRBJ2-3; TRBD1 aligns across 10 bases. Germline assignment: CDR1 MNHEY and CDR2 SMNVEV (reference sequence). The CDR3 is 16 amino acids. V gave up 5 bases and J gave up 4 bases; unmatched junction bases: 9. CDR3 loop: CASSTGQGLGSDTQYF. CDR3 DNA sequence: TGTGCCAGCAGTACGGGACAGGGGCTTGGCTCAGATACGCAGTATTTT.

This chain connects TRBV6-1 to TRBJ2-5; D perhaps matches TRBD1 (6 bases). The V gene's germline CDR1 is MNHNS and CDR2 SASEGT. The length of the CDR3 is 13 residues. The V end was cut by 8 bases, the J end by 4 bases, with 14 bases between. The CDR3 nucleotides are TGTGCCAGCGAGGGGGAAAAGGGAGAGACCCAGTACTTC. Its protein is CASEGEKGETQYF.

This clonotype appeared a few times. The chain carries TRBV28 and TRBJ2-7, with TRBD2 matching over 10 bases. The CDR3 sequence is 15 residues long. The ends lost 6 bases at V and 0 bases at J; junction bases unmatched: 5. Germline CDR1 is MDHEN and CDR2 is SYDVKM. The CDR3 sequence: CASRPGLATSYEQYF. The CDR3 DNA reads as TGTGCCAGCAGGCCGGGACTAGCGACCTCCTACGAGCAGTACTTC.

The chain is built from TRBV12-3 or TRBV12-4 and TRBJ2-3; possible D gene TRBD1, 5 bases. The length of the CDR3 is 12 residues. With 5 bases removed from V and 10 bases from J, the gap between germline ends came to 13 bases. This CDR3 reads CASSPAGAPQYF. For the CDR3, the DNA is TGTGCCAGCAGTCCAGCTGGGGCCCCGCAGTATTTT.

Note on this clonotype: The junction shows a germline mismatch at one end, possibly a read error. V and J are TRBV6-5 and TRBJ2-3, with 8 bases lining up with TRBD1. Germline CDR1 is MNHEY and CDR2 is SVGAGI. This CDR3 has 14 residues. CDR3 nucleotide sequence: TGTGCCAGCAGTTATCAGGGGGCCACAGATACGCAGTCTTTT. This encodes CASSYQGATDTQSF.